This T cell receptor beta chain emerged from a study of blood T cell repertoires in COVID-19. The wider study: Italy, Spain and the United States were the sources of the convalescent and acute COVID-19 samples. The cDNA or gDNA used as material had been derived from T cells, B-cell-depleted T cells, or PBMCs.

The CDR3 spans 20 residues. The V gene's germline CDR1 is LGHDT and CDR2 YNNKEL (reference sequence). V shed 4 bases, J shed 8 bases, and the junction held 18 bases outside the gene matches. Original processing methods: How many nucleated cells were present was estimated from reference gene primer amplification. Sequencing used immunoSEQ multiplex PCR; TCRdb keeps in-frame clones, though not all of them. V, J and clone size are taken as reported in that table, and D and trimming were inferred from the DNA itself. The data contain about 70,000 clones, about 81% of them singletons. The J gene is TRBJ2-1, the V gene TRBV3-1 (or the pseudogene TRBV3-2); 15 bases are a match to TRBD2. Material for sequencing was peripheral blood. The receptor was isolated from a man older than 75 with acute or convalescent COVID-19. CDR3 nucleotides: TGTGCCAGCAGCCCCCTAGGGACTAGCGGGGGGATCGGGCGGTATGATGAGCAGTTCTTC. This encodes CASSPLGTSGGIGRYDEQFF.